This T cell receptor (beta chain) was documented in a study of Tregs in tolerant kidney transplant recipients. The assay was immunoSEQ multiplex PCR, and TCRdb's table has in-frame clones only and misses some. The data contain more than 60,000 clones, 70% to 90% of them singletons. CDR3 length: 17 residues. In germline, CDR1 is MDHEN, CDR2 SYDVKM. V was clipped by 5 bases and J by 11 bases; unmatched bases: 21. The specimen was Tregs from blood, collected before the transplant. The TCR was taken from a human donor who received a combined kidney and bone marrow transplant. The rearrangement links TRBV28 to TRBJ1-5, with 7 bases fitting TRBD1. The CDR3 nucleotides read TGTGCCAGCAGTACGACCGGAGGGGGCAGAGGGAGTAGGGCCCAGCATTTT. Protein product: CASSTTGGGRGSRAQHF.